The 18 T cell receptor beta chains below come from one sample, sequenced in a study of T-cell reconstitution after alpha-beta-depleted transplantation in children. Preparation of the TCRbeta library involved a method that used unique molecular identifiers. TCRdb used MiXCR to reprocess the PCR reads, holding one entry per CDR3 protein. The table includes about 600,000 distinct CDR3 sequences, 10% to 15% detected once. The starting material was PBMCs, mostly from graft donor cells, obtained 360 days after TCRalphabeta/CD19-depleted stem cell transplant. These receptors all stem from a male patient aged 5 to 17 who had a stem cell transplant for acute myeloid leukemia, so the T cells may come from the graft donor.

In regard to this clonotype: The conserved phenylalanine or tryptophan is not found at the CDR3 terminus, so this likely reflects a read error. No DNA is shown, since the ends of the CDR3 on it are uncertain; the CDR3 is the one TCRdb lists. J is TRBJ2-7 and V is TRBV28; no check of the table's D call, TRBD2, against the DNA was made. Germline CDR1 reads MDHEN; CDR2 reads SYDVKM. The CDR3 has 12 amino acids, counting both end residues. The CDR3 here is CASSLTPTSGSL.

The rearrangement uses TRBV7-9 and TRBJ2-3; D may match TRBD1 or TRBD2 (6 bases each). The germline V and J ends were trimmed by 5 bases and 2 bases, with 20 bases remaining between them. The CDR3 is 17 amino acids. From germline, CDR1 is SEHNR and CDR2 FQNEAQ (reference sequence). CDR3 region: CASSLSRGLAHTDTQYF. In DNA, the CDR3 is TGTGCCAGCAGCCTAAGCCGGGGGCTAGCGCACACAGATACGCAGTATTTT.

This chain connects TRBV5-5 to TRBJ2-7; D ambiguous. CDR3 length: 15 amino acids. Per germline, CDR1 SGHKS and CDR2 YYEKEE (reference sequence). V lost 0 bases and J 3 bases, leaving 13 bases between the germline ends. CDR3 bases: TGTGCCAGCAGCTTGGGCAGGAATGCACACTACGAGCAGTACTTC. Its protein is CASSLGRNAHYEQYF.

This clonotype was counted only a few times. The rearrangement uses TRBV12-3 or TRBV12-4 and TRBJ1-5, with 9 bases that match TRBD1. CDR3 size: 15 residues. V gave up 5 bases and J gave up 7 bases; unmatched junction bases: 9. Here the CDR3 reads CASSPPTGGGQPQHF. In DNA form, the CDR3 reads TGTGCCAGCAGTCCCCCCACAGGGGGCGGACAGCCCCAGCATTTT.

The chain joins TRBV28 to TRBJ2-1, with TRBD1 identical over 9 bases. J lost 0 bases, V lost 6 bases, and 15 bases had no gene match. The CDR3 runs to 19 residues. CDR1 and CDR2 from the germline V gene are MDHEN and SYDVKM. CDR3 nucleotide sequence: TGTGCCAGCAGCCCGAATGAGGCCGGGACAGGGTCCTCCTACAATGAGCAGTTCTTC. Amino acid sequence: CASSPNEAGTGSSYNEQFF.

This clonotype was seen a handful of times. The chain carries TRBV20-1 and TRBJ2-7, with 7 bases that match TRBD2. CDR1 is DFQATT, CDR2 SNEGSKA, per germline (reference sequence). The ends lost 1 base at V and 3 bases at J; junction bases unmatched: 6. This CDR3 comprises 14 residues. The CDR3: CSARVTGGGYEQYF. The CDR3 nucleotides read TGCAGTGCTAGAGTTACGGGAGGAGGCTACGAGCAGTACTTC.

This clonotype turned up a few times. The chain joins TRBV7-9 to TRBJ1-2; no definite D call. Germline V lookup: CDR1 SEHNR, CDR2 FQNEAQ (reference sequence). Trimming took off 2 bases at V and 4 bases at J, with 17 bases between the two ends. The CDR3 loop spans 16 amino acids. CDR3 loop: CASSLWNVGRSYGYTF. CDR3 nucleotide sequence: TGTGCCAGCAGCTTATGGAATGTCGGCAGGAGCTATGGCTACACCTTC.

Only a few counts were recorded for this clonotype. The rearrangement joins TRBV24-1 to TRBJ2-5, with 12 bases aligning to TRBD1. The CDR3 is 17 residues long. The J segment lost 3 bases and the V segment lost 0 bases, leaving 4 bases of the junction unmatched. Germline V gene data show CDR1 as KGHDR and CDR2 as SFDVKD. CDR3 in amino acids: CATSDLPGTGGEETQYF. The DNA of the CDR3 is TGTGCCACCAGTGATTTGCCCGGGACAGGGGGCGAAGAGACCCAGTACTTC.

The table lists this clonotype with a few counts. The gene calls are TRBV9 and TRBJ2-7; TRBD2 is a possible D gene (5 bases). This CDR3 spans 15 amino acids. From germline, CDR1 is SGDLS and CDR2 YYNGEE. Trimming removed 0 bases from V and 0 bases from J, with 10 bases in between. The CDR3 bases are TGTGCCAGCAGCGTAGAAGCGGTTAGCTCCTACGAGCAGTACTTC. It is translated as CASSVEAVSSYEQYF.

The gene calls are TRBV5-5 and TRBJ2-1, with 9 bases that match TRBD2. This CDR3 comprises 17 residues. V shed 4 bases, J shed 4 bases, and the junction held 12 bases outside the gene matches. CDR1 is SGHKS, CDR2 YYEKEE, per germline (reference sequence). In DNA form, the CDR3 reads TGTGCCAGCAGCACCTTCGCGGGTAGCGGGGGTTACAATGAGCAGTTCTTC. The encoded protein is CASSTFAGSGGYNEQFF.

There are a few counts of this clonotype. V is TRBV4-2 and J is TRBJ2-5, with TRBD1 as a possible D gene (6 bases). Trimming left V 3 bases short and J 5 bases short, with 13 bases between. The germline V gene encodes CDR1 LGHNA and CDR2 YNFKEQ. The CDR3 runs 14 residues. The CDR3 DNA is TGTGCCAGCAGCCATCCCCGGCAGGGGGAGACCCAGTACTTC. This codes for CASSHPRQGETQYF.

This sequence joins TRBV4-3 and TRBJ2-1; 15 nucleotides agree with TRBD2. CDR3 length: 19 residues. The J segment lost 4 bases and the V segment lost 1 base, leaving 8 bases of the junction unmatched. Germline V gives CDR1 LGHNA, CDR2 YSLEER. CDR3 bases: TGCGCCAGCAGCCAAGTAGGACTAGCGGGAGGGAATCCATACAATGAGCAGTTCTTC. Translating it yields CASSQVGLAGGNPYNEQFF.

This chain connects TRBV13 to TRBJ2-3, with a tentative D call TRBD1 (6 bases). The CDR3 length is 17 residues. V lost 5 bases, J lost 5 bases, and 23 bases lay in between. The germline CDR1 and CDR2 sequences are PRHDT and FYEKMQ (reference sequence). CDR3 amino acids: CASSTTPFGIGGDTQYF. CDR3 bases: TGTGCCAGCAGCACGACCCCCTTCGGGATAGGGGGAGATACGCAGTATTTT.

This clonotype was observed a few times. The rearrangement uses TRBV28 and TRBJ2-7; D possibly corresponds to TRBD2 (5 bases). The CDR3 consists of 14 residues. Germline V gives CDR1 MDHEN, CDR2 SYDVKM. The ends were cut back, 4 bases at V and 3 bases at J, with 13 bases in the middle. Written as DNA, the CDR3 is TGTGCCAGCAGTTCAACTAGGACCATCTACGAGCAGTACTTC. Translating gives CASSSTRTIYEQYF.

This clonotype was counted at least ten times. The chain recombines TRBV7-9 with TRBJ2-7; the match to TRBD2 covers 12 bases. With 0 bases clipped from V and 5 bases from J, the junction kept 5 bases outside the gene matches. Germline V gene sequence: CDR1 SEHNR, CDR2 FQNEAQ (reference sequence). The CDR3 extends over 16 amino acids. The CDR3 spells CASSLAVTSGSDEQYF. In nucleotides, the CDR3 is TGTGCCAGCAGCTTAGCGGTGACTAGCGGGAGTGACGAGCAGTACTTC. The full variable domain, rest sourced from reference TRBV7-9 and TRBJ2-7, is DTGVSQNPRHKITKRGQNVTFRCDPISEHNRLYWYRQTLGQGPEFLTYFQNEAQLEKSRLLSDRFSAERPKGSFSTLEIQRTEQGDSAMYLCASSLAVTSGSDEQYFGPGTRLTVT.

This clonotype has only a few counts. The chain employs TRBV27 and TRBJ2-3, with TRBD2 identical over 8 bases. There are 16 residues in the CDR3. The J segment lost 1 base and the V segment lost 5 bases, leaving 8 bases of the junction unmatched. Germline V CDR1 and CDR2: MNHEY, SMNVEV (reference sequence). The CDR3 DNA reads as TGTGCCAGCAGTCCGGGGGGACTAGAGGGCACAGATACGCAGTATTTT. Protein sequence: CASSPGGLEGTDTQYF.

The gene calls are TRBV4-2 and TRBJ2-7; tentative D call: TRBD2 (6 bases). The germline V gene encodes CDR1 LGHNA and CDR2 YNFKEQ. This CDR3 spans 17 amino acids. Trimming pared 0 bases from V and 3 bases from J, leaving 18 bases between. The chain's CDR3 is CASSQDDWRDGVYEQYF. CDR3 DNA sequence: TGTGCCAGCAGCCAAGATGATTGGCGGGATGGGGTCTACGAGCAGTACTTC.

This clonotype was recorded at least ten times. The chain employs TRBV7-9 and TRBJ2-1; a weak D match, TRBD1 (6 bases). Per germline, CDR1 SEHNR and CDR2 FQNEAQ (reference sequence). The V end was cut by 6 bases, the J end by 10 bases, with 13 bases between. CDR3 length: 12 residues. CDR3 amino acids: CASSADSPEQFF. In nucleotides, the CDR3 is TGTGCCAGCAGTGCGGACAGCCCCGAGCAGTTCTTC.